This is a list of T cell receptor beta chains from one sample in a study of cytomegalovirus exposure and HLA in healthy donors. TCRdb keeps only in-frame clones here, not all; method: immunoSEQ multiplex PCR. The table lists about 130,000 clones, around 71% of them singletons, with around 2.5% in the top ten. Sequencing input: PBMCs. These receptor sequences come from a woman aged 55-75 years in good health and CMV-seropositive. CDR3s leave out the opening cysteine and the closing phenylalanine or tryptophan.

V	J	CDR3
TRBV6-1	TRBJ1-4	ASSELGRDEKLF
TRBV5-6	TRBJ2-7	ASSWRGGAYEQY
TRBV15	TRBJ1-4	ATSRVGGTSVRGKLF
TRBV21-1	TRBJ2-7	ASSPRDRDSYEQY
TRBV11-2	TRBJ2-5	ASSLSGTGERETQY
TRBV6-5	TRBJ1-1	ASSYFDGATEAF
TRBV19	TRBJ1-4	ASRFSGNEKLF
TRBV5-4	TRBJ1-2	ASSPDSSRNYGYT
TRBV7-6	TRBJ2-2	ASSLPTANTGELF
TRBV5-1	TRBJ2-7	ASSLVPGVDEQY
TRBV6-5	TRBJ2-7	ASSYLSSELYEQY
TRBV29-1	TRBJ1-3	SVVSDSGNTIY
TRBV25-1	TRBJ2-4	ASSDLQGLGLY
TRBV18	TRBJ1-1	AVVADTEAF
TRBV5-1	TRBJ1-1	ASSMTGRGMNTEAF
TRBV11-2	TRBJ2-5	ASSLNRETQY
TRBV5-1	TRBJ2-6	ASRDTDGKWANVLT
TRBV5-1	TRBJ2-7	ASSASAGQNYEQY
TRBV4-2	TRBJ1-1	ASSQAPQGSTEAF
TRBV6-5	TRBJ1-1	ASSLRTGMNTEAF
TRBV4-1	TRBJ1-1	ASSQDRVANTEAF
TRBV25-1	TRBJ2-5	ASSKQGVRETQY
TRBV9	TRBJ2-4	ASSSEGGGSKNIQY
TRBV15	TRBJ2-5	ATSWGLGETQY
TRBV27	TRBJ2-1	ASTPEGGGWGHEQF
TRBV19	TRBJ2-2	ASSSGVDTGELF
TRBV11-2	TRBJ2-5	ASSRRLGDRGPETQY
TRBV6-5	TRBJ2-7	ASSIYTGTYEQY
TRBV11-2	TRBJ2-5	ASSSNGGGIQETQY
TRBV5-1	TRBJ1-4	ASSSTGGSEKLF
TRBV13	TRBJ2-2	ASSLAYYIGGELF
TRBV5-8	TRBJ2-1	ASSHRVSGLEYNEQF
TRBV7-8	TRBJ1-2	ASSPGQAYGYT
TRBV7-9	TRBJ1-2	ASSPRGGGYT
TRBV7-3	TRBJ2-7	ASSLGTGISYEQY
TRBV5-4	TRBJ2-1	ASSLGVAGSNNEQF
TRBV6-1	TRBJ2-1	ASSEVAGGRNEQF
TRBV6-6	TRBJ1-6	ASSSLNNSPLH
TRBV9	TRBJ2-2	ASSPGGTGELF
TRBV27	TRBJ1-1	ASSAQGARVNTEAF
TRBV11-3	TRBJ2-2	ASTYGTGGKTGELF